This entry features one TCR beta chain sequence. Its antigen has not been determined. No clone much larger than this one lies a single base away; base qualities are absent. This record comes from a study of vaccination effects on CD4 cells after COVID-19 (dated by TCRdb to between 2021 and 2023). At the level of the whole study: Post-vaccine samples across the study were collected a median of 72 days after the second dose, with a range of 14 to 241. The Oncomine TCR Beta short-read assay on an Illumina iSeq 100 was used to sequence cultures from other donors in the study. In both COVID-19 convalescent patients and infection-naive vaccine recipients, the study compared SARS-CoV-2 spike-specific CD4+ TCR repertoires from before mRNA vaccination with those from after it. A total of 10 COVID-19 convalescent patients and several SARS-CoV-2-naive healthy vaccine recipients were included in the full study. Results and caveats for the whole study, not just this receptor: Limitations of the study were the small number of convalescent patients and the absence of early post-infection timepoints. Marked clonal contraction was observed in both infection-induced and vaccine-induced clones at late post-vaccination timepoints, consistent with waning T cell responses. In healthy vaccine recipients, vaccine-induced clones were almost all SARS-CoV-2 mono-reactive, with only 1 of 255 being cross-reactive with common cold coronaviruses.

In the ViraFEST assay, PBMC were stimulated with viral peptide pools, and TCR sequencing was then used to find antigen-specific CD4+ T cell clonotypes based on their expansion. After less than 13 days of culture, CD4+ T cells were isolated with the EasySep CD4+ T cell isolation kit. Participants received two doses of either the BNT162b2 or the mRNA-1273 mRNA SARS-CoV-2 vaccine. Healthy vaccine recipients had no prior SARS-CoV-2 infection, confirmed by negative nucleocapsid antibodies before and after vaccination. Two million PBMC per well were cultured in IMDM with about 5.1% human AB serum, 8 to 10 IU/ml IL-2 and gentamicin, plus 10 ug/ml peptides. On days 3 and 7, half of the culture medium was replaced with fresh IL-2-containing medium. Unless otherwise noted, each peptide stimulation condition was cultured in triplicate wells. PBMC were separated from whole blood using Ficoll-Paque Plus gradient centrifugation and were then either cryopreserved at -140C or used fresh. The overlapping peptide pools covered the spike proteins of SARS-CoV-2 as well as those of the common cold coronaviruses HCoV-NL63, HCoV-OC43 and HCoV-229E. The QIAamp micro DNA kit was used to extract genomic DNA from the cultured CD4+ T cells.

Library preparation used the immunoSEQ multiplex PCR assay. TCR beta CDR3 sequencing was performed on DNA from the cultured, isolated CD4+ T cells. On the authors' methods: Non-productive TCR sequences were discarded, and reads were trimmed to the CDR3 region, with only CDR3s of 7 or more amino acids retained. Antigen-specific clonotypes were identified with the MANAFEST web app by comparing expansion in peptide wells against reference cultures. To count as positive, a clone had to show expansion at FDR<0.05 compared with the reference and with all other wells, an odds ratio above 5, and a frequency above 0.1% in two replicate wells. A clonotype was called cross-reactive if it was significantly expanded both in SARS-CoV-2 spike wells and in at least one common cold coronavirus spike condition. Levenshtein distance calculated with the stringdist R package was used to assess CDR3 similarity, and unrooted trees were constructed with ape in R 3.6.1. In TCRdb, the immuneACCESS table is reduced to in-frame sequences with V and J assigned. These tables do not hold every clone; where another copy was compared, an unresolved V gene accounts for under half, and the others remain unexplained. Clone size and V and J calls were adopted from that table, with D and trimming inferred from the DNA. Within this sample are under 25,000 clones, with 81% of them counted one time only. Roughly 6% of the sample rests with the top ten.

For this chain, trimming is 5 bases at the V end and 5 bases at the J end, and the number of junction bases without a gene match is 12. From the cysteine up to the phenylalanine, the CDR3 has a length of 15 residues. Just the 45-base CDR3 DNA is kept, in frame starting at base 1. The germline V gene provides CDR1 SQVTM and CDR2 ANQGSEA. The receptor's source is a human donor who received a COVID-19 vaccine. Some clones in this sample may be carry-over from other donors' samples. Sequenced material: CD4+ T cells from PBMCs cultured with SARS-CoV-2 spike peptides, taken after COVID-19 vaccination. This sample's cell subset or site label indicates: SARS-CoV-2 spike overlapping peptide pool stimulation. The chain is encoded by TRBV29-1 joined to TRBJ2-1; 7 middle bases align to TRBD2. The nucleotides are TGCAGCGTTTCAAAACCGGGACTAACCAACAATGAGCAGTTCTTC. Translation gives CSVSKPGLTNNEQFF.